These 26 T cell receptor beta chains were all obtained from the same sample, sequenced in a study of blood T cell repertoires in COVID-19. Using immunoSEQ multiplex PCR, the repertoire was profiled, and TCRdb retains in-frame clones only, with some absent. Of approximately 210,000 clones listed, around four fifths are singletons. The specimen sequenced was peripheral blood. These receptors were obtained from a woman in her forties or fifties with acute or convalescent COVID-19.

The chain carries TRBV30 and TRBJ1-5; 9 nucleotides line up with TRBD1. The CDR3 is made up of 15 amino acids. Germline CDR1 GTSNPN, CDR2 SVGIG (reference sequence). The V gene end was trimmed by 0 bases and the J gene end by 1 base; junction bases not matched to a gene: 1. The CDR3 loop reads CAWSVDRGSNQPQHF. Written as DNA, the CDR3 is TGTGCCTGGAGTGTGGACAGGGGAAGCAATCAGCCCCAGCATTTT. The full variable domain, in which reference TRBV30 and TRBJ1-5 provide the parts outside the CDR3, is SQTIHQWPATLVQPVGSPLSLECTVEGTSNPNLYWYRQAAGRGLQLLFYSVGIGQISSEVPQNLSASRPQDRQFILSSKKLLLSDSGFYLCAWSVDRGSNQPQHFGDGTRLSIL.

This clone was seen only once. The V gene is TRBV6-5, the J gene TRBJ2-3; D is undetermined. With 7 bases removed from V and 0 bases from J, the gap between germline ends came to 11 bases. CDR1 is MNHEY, CDR2 SVGAGI, per germline. The CDR3 sequence is 14 residues long. Here the CDR3 reads CASNFASSTDTQYF. For the CDR3, the DNA is TGTGCCAGCAACTTCGCCTCTAGCACAGATACGCAGTATTTT.

This clone was counted a few times. The CDR3, as DNA: TGTGCCAGCAGCTTAACGGGACTCCGGACCCCCTACGAGCAGTACTTC. Translating gives CASSLTGLRTPYEQYF. The chain uses TRBV11-2 and TRBJ2-7; the D gene is possibly TRBD2 (6 bases). With 2 bases removed from V and 2 bases from J, the gap between germline ends came to 16 bases. CDR1 SGHAT and CDR2 FQNNGV come from the germline V gene. The CDR3 runs to 16 residues. Full variable domain (rest looked up from reference TRBV11-2 and TRBJ2-7): EAGVAQSPRYKIIEKRQSVAFWCNPISGHATLYWYQQILGQGPKLLIQFQNNGVVDDSQLPKDRFSAERLKGVDSTLKIQPAKLEDSAVYLCASSLTGLRTPYEQYFGPGTRLTVT.

This clone has a single count. This rearrangement joins TRBV20-1 to TRBJ1-2; D gene uncertain. CDR1 DFQATT and CDR2 SNEGSKA come from the germline V gene (reference sequence). V was trimmed by 0 bases and J by 10 bases, leaving 9 bases between them. The CDR3 sequence is 11 residues long. CDR3 nucleotides: TGCAGTGCTAGAGATATCGGGGACTACACCTTC. This sequence encodes CSARDIGDYTF.

J is TRBJ2-1 and V is TRBV19, with unresolved D. The CDR3 is 13 residues long. The V and J ends lost 3 bases and 8 bases respectively, with 11 bases between them. CDR1 and CDR2 from the germline V gene are LNHDA and SQIVND (reference sequence). The CDR3 coding sequence is TGTGCCAGTAGTATTTTCAGCGTGGATGAGCAGTTCTTC. Its translation is CASSIFSVDEQFF.

The chain couples TRBV4-1 to TRBJ1-2; tentative D call: TRBD1 (5 bases). Germline CDR1 MGHRA, CDR2 YSYEKL. The CDR3 has 16 amino acids. The V gene lost 4 bases and the J gene lost 7 bases, with 22 bases spanning the gap. The CDR3 here is CASSLAGTGIYVGYTF. DNA of the CDR3: TGCGCCAGCAGCCTAGCGGGGACCGGAATTTATGTTGGCTACACCTTC.

The V and J genes are TRBV11-3 and TRBJ2-3; D gene uncertain. The CDR3 extends over 13 amino acids. Germline assignment: CDR1 SGHNT and CDR2 YENEEA. V was shortened by 3 bases and J by 6 bases, with 10 bases between the two germline ends. Here the CDR3 reads CASSFNQMDTQYF. DNA of the CDR3: TGTGCCAGCAGCTTCAACCAGATGGATACGCAGTATTTT.

V usage is TRBV5-1 and J usage is TRBJ2-1, with D possibly matching TRBD2 (6 bases). The germline V and J ends were trimmed by 0 bases and 15 bases, with 19 bases remaining between them. The CDR3 covers 14 residues. Germline values: CDR1 SGHRS, CDR2 YFSETQ. The CDR3 DNA reads TGCGCCAGCAGCTTGGGGGGGACCACTGGGAGGCGGTTCTTC. Amino acids: CASSLGGTTGRRFF. Filled out from reference TRBV5-1 and TRBJ2-1, the complete variable domain reads KAGVTQTPRYLIKTRGQQVTLSCSPISGHRSVSWYQQTPGQGLQFLFEYFSETQRNKGNFPGRFSGRQFSNSRSEMNVSTLELGDSALYLCASSLGGTTGRRFFGPGTRLTVL.

The V gene is TRBV30, the J gene TRBJ2-1; tentative D call: TRBD2 (6 bases). The CDR3 has 11 amino acids. V lost 7 bases and J lost 4, with 8 bases in between. CDR1 GTSNPN and CDR2 SVGIG come from the germline V gene (reference sequence). CDR3 residues: CAYRGYNEQFF. The CDR3 DNA follows: TGTGCCTACCGGGGGTACAATGAGCAGTTCTTC.

J is TRBJ2-7 and V is TRBV12-5; a weak D match, TRBD1 (5 bases). Trimming removed 6 bases at V and 1 base at J, with 19 bases between. This CDR3 contains 16 residues. Looked up from germline, CDR1 is LGHNT and CDR2 is FRNRAP. The CDR3 protein is CASGQEIRDSSYEQYF. The CDR3 DNA sequence: TGTGCTAGTGGACAAGAAATACGAGACAGTTCCTACGAGCAGTACTTC. Supplemented by reference TRBV12-5 and TRBJ2-7, the full variable domain reads DARVTQTPRHKVTEMGQEVTMRCQPILGHNTVFWYRQTMMQGLELLAYFRNRAPLDDSGMPKDRFSAEMPDATLATLKIQPSEPRDSAVYFCASGQEIRDSSYEQYFGPGTRLTVT.

The rearrangement uses TRBV11-2 and TRBJ1-1, with D perhaps matching TRBD1 (5 bases). Germline CDR1 and CDR2: SGHAT and FQNNGV. The CDR3 spans 14 residues. Trimming pared 3 bases from V and 0 bases from J, leaving 8 bases between. CDR3 nucleotide sequence: TGTGCCAGCAGCTTTTCCAGGGTGAACACTGAAGCTTTCTTT. Its protein is CASSFSRVNTEAFF.

This chain connects TRBV6-6 to TRBJ2-7, with no clear D. V dropped 10 bases and J dropped 3 bases, with 13 bases sitting between them. Germline CDR1 reads MNHNY; CDR2 reads SVGAGI (reference sequence). CDR3 length: 12 amino acids. The CDR3 nucleotides are TGTGCCACTGCGTCGCCCCGCTACGAGCAGTACTTC. As protein: CATASPRYEQYF.

This rearrangement joins TRBV27 to TRBJ2-5, with 7 positions matching TRBD1. The CDR3 sequence is 14 residues long. Germline assignment: CDR1 MNHEY and CDR2 SMNVEV (reference sequence). J gave up 5 bases and V 6 bases, and 9 bases lay outside the gene matches. CDR3 sequence: CASRETGPFETQYF. Here the CDR3 DNA reads TGTGCCAGCAGAGAGACAGGGCCTTTTGAGACCCAGTACTTC.

The chain uses TRBV7-2 and TRBJ2-3; 10 bases match TRBD2. The trim removed 2 bases at V and 0 bases at J, leaving 5 bases unmatched. The CDR3 covers 17 residues. CDR1 is SGHTA, CDR2 FQGNSA, per germline. CDR3 sequence reads: CASSLMVTSGSTDTQYF. The CDR3 coding sequence is TGTGCCAGCAGCTTAATGGTGACTAGCGGGAGCACAGATACGCAGTATTTT.

This chain uses TRBV28 with TRBJ1-2, with 9 bases lining up with TRBD1. Trimming at V came to 8 bases and at J to 3 bases, leaving 4 bases not matched to a gene. This CDR3 has 13 amino acids. In germline, CDR1 is MDHEN, CDR2 SYDVKM. CDR3 DNA: TGTGCCAGCCACACAGGGGGCGACTATGGCTACACCTTC. Its protein product is CASHTGGDYGYTF.

The chain is built from TRBV5-1 and TRBJ2-3; TRBD1 matches 10 bases. CDR3 length equals 17 residues. The J segment lost 0 bases and the V segment lost 4 bases, leaving 8 bases of the junction unmatched. Germline-derived CDR1 and CDR2 are SGHRS and YFSETQ. The CDR3 loop is CASSPPTGGPSTDTQYF. CDR3 DNA sequence: TGCGCCAGCAGCCCACCGACAGGGGGCCCTAGCACAGATACGCAGTATTTT.

The chain employs TRBV7-2 and TRBJ2-7; 11 bases fit TRBD2. Looked up from germline, CDR1 is SGHTA and CDR2 is FQGNSA. The junction had 8 bases not matched to a gene; V was cut back by 3 bases and J by 4 bases. The CDR3 extends over 16 amino acids. The CDR3 reads CASSFLPGLAVYEQYF. CDR3 sequence (DNA): TGTGCCAGCAGCTTCTTACCGGGACTAGCGGTGTACGAGCAGTACTTC.

The chain is built from TRBV27 and TRBJ2-1; 7 bases are shared with TRBD2. The length of the CDR3 is 16 residues. From germline, CDR1 is MNHEY and CDR2 SMNVEV (reference sequence). V shed 6 bases and J 8 bases; nucleotides not matched to a gene: 16. In DNA form, the CDR3 reads TGTGCCAGCAGCTCTTTCCTAGGACTAGGGGCGGATGAGCAGTTCTTC. Protein product: CASSSFLGLGADEQFF.

The V call is TRBV5-4, the J call TRBJ1-1, with D uncertain. The germline V and J ends were trimmed by 3 bases and 0 bases, with 6 bases remaining between them. The CDR3 is 13 amino acids. Germline assignment: CDR1 SGHNT and CDR2 YYREEE (reference sequence). CDR3 DNA: TGTGCCAGCAGCTACCAGATGAACACTGAAGCTTTCTTT. It translates to CASSYQMNTEAFF.

This chain uses TRBV18 with TRBJ2-3, with 7 bases aligning to TRBD1. Germline loops: CDR1 KGHSH, CDR2 LQKENI. The CDR3 has 15 amino acids. V trimming: 3 bases; J trimming: 1 base; junction bases outside the gene matches: 4. The CDR3 DNA sequence: TGTGCCAGCTCACCTTCCGGGACAGGCACAGATACGCAGTATTTT. Its protein product is CASSPSGTGTDTQYF.

This chain connects TRBV24-1 to TRBJ2-1; TRBD2 aligns across 13 bases. The CDR3 runs 17 residues. CDR1 KGHDR and CDR2 SFDVKD come from the germline V gene. Losses at the gene ends were 9 bases for V and 3 bases for J; bases not matched to a gene: 10. This CDR3 is CATGGTSGILRYNEQFF. CDR3 in DNA: TGTGCCACCGGCGGGACTAGCGGGATTCTACGCTACAATGAGCAGTTCTTC.

In nucleotides, the CDR3 is TGTGCCACCAGTGACGTCCCAGGGGGGACAGGTGAAACCAGTCTCTACAATGAGCAGTTCTTC. This codes for CATSDVPGGTGETSLYNEQFF. The chain recombines TRBV24-1 with TRBJ2-1; 8 positions agree with TRBD1. There are 21 residues in the CDR3. Germline V gives CDR1 KGHDR, CDR2 SFDVKD. The ends lost 4 bases at V and 3 bases at J; junction bases unmatched: 22.

This chain connects TRBV5-1 to TRBJ2-7; TRBD1 matches at 7 bases. CDR3 length: 15 residues. With 4 bases clipped from V and 3 bases from J, the junction kept 10 bases outside the gene matches. Germline CDR1 reads SGHRS; CDR2 reads YFSETQ. In nucleotides, the CDR3 is TGCGCCAGCAGCACAGGGGACAGCTCTAGCTACGAGCAGTACTTC. Protein product: CASSTGDSSSYEQYF.

V usage is TRBV6-1 and J usage is TRBJ2-7; TRBD2 matches 7 bases. V lost 3 bases, J lost 1 base, and 12 bases stayed unmatched. The CDR3 spans 17 residues. Germline assignment: CDR1 MNHNS and CDR2 SASEGT. The CDR3, as DNA: TGTGCCAGCAGTGACGATTCTCGAGCGGGGTCATCCTACGAGCAGTACTTC. This gives the protein CASSDDSRAGSSYEQYF.

The chain uses TRBV11-2 and TRBJ2-4; D is unresolved. The CDR3 is made up of 17 amino acids. Trimming removed 1 base from V and 0 bases from J, with 13 bases in between. From germline, CDR1 is SGHAT and CDR2 FQNNGV. The CDR3 sequence is CASSLVPSSRAKNIQYF. The CDR3 DNA reads as TGTGCCAGCAGCTTAGTTCCCTCTTCCCGAGCCAAAAACATTCAGTACTTC.

The chain joins TRBV10-1 to TRBJ2-1, with 8 bases fitting TRBD1. After removal of 2 bases from V and 4 bases from J, the junction contained 4 bases not matched to a gene. The CDR3 sequence is 15 residues long. Germline V lookup: CDR1 WNHNN, CDR2 SYGVQD (reference sequence). Written as DNA, the CDR3 is TGCGCCAGCAGTGAGAACAGGGGGTCTTACAATGAGCAGTTCTTC. Its translation: CASSENRGSYNEQFF.